One and the same sample provided the 21 T cell receptor beta chains below, sequenced in a study of blood T cell repertoires in COVID-19. Libraries were prepared by immunoSEQ multiplex PCR; TCRdb keeps only in-frame clonotypes and omits some of them. Among some 300,000 clones listed, roughly 89% were seen once. The sample consisted of PBMCs or T cells enriched from blood (not recorded which). The receptors derive from a woman aged 25-40 years who had recovered from COVID-19.

The J gene is TRBJ2-7, the V gene TRBV27, with 12 bases identical to TRBD2. Germline CDR1 reads MNHEY; CDR2 reads SMNVEV (reference sequence). The CDR3 length is 15 residues. Trimming removed 5 bases from V and 1 base from J; junction bases left unmatched: 3. CDR3 region: CASSLGLAGSYEQYF. The CDR3 region has the DNA TGTGCCAGCAGTCTTGGACTAGCGGGATCCTACGAGCAGTACTTC.

The chain employs TRBV30 and TRBJ2-1, with 12 positions matching TRBD1. Germline lookup yields CDR1 GTSNPN and CDR2 SVGIG (reference sequence). V lost 8 bases, J lost 9 bases, and 8 bases stayed unmatched. CDR3 length: 13 residues. The CDR3, as DNA: TGTGCCCGAGGGACAGGGGGCCTGAGTGAGCAGTTCTTC. Translated: CARGTGGLSEQFF.

This chain uses TRBV5-4 with TRBJ2-4; 10 bases map to TRBD2. Germline CDR1 is SGHNT and CDR2 is YYREEE (reference sequence). The J segment lost 8 bases and the V segment lost 4 bases, leaving 6 bases of the junction unmatched. This CDR3 contains 14 residues. CDR3 region: CASSDRTSGDIQYF. Here the CDR3 DNA reads TGTGCCAGCAGCGATCGGACTAGCGGAGACATTCAGTACTTC. Full variable domain (rest looked up from reference TRBV5-4 and TRBJ2-4): ETGVTQSPTHLIKTRGQQVTLRCSSQSGHNTVSWYQQALGQGPQFIFQYYREEENGRGNFPPRFSGLQFPNYSSELNVNALELDDSALYLCASSDRTSGDIQYFGAGTRLSVL.

The V and J genes are TRBV9 and TRBJ2-1, with 14 positions matching TRBD2. Germline V gene sequence: CDR1 SGDLS, CDR2 YYNGEE. This CDR3 region has 17 residues. The J segment lost 6 bases and the V segment lost 3 bases, leaving 8 bases of the junction unmatched. The CDR3 region is CASSAGLAGASFNEQFF. The CDR3 DNA reads TGTGCCAGCAGCGCGGGACTAGCGGGAGCGTCGTTCAATGAGCAGTTCTTC.

DNA of the CDR3: TGTGCCACAGGGAGCGGGAGTAACTACAATGAGCAGTTCTTC. Its protein is CATGSGSNYNEQFF. This chain uses TRBV15 with TRBJ2-1; 8 nucleotides match TRBD2. V shed 9 bases, J shed 3 bases, and the junction held 7 bases outside the gene matches. This CDR3 is 14 amino acids long. From germline, CDR1 is LNHNV and CDR2 YYDKDF (reference sequence).

The chain couples TRBV12-3 or TRBV12-4 to TRBJ2-7, with 7 bases identical to TRBD1. The length of the CDR3 is 13 residues. Trimming at V came to 10 bases and at J to 1 base, leaving 7 bases not matched to a gene. As DNA, the CDR3 is TGTGCCACCCGCCCGGGACAGTCCTACGAGCAGTACTTC. It yields the protein CATRPGQSYEQYF.

The V call is TRBV11-2, the J call TRBJ1-2, with a possible D match to TRBD1 (5 bases). CDR3 length: 16 amino acids. The V gene lost 6 bases and the J gene lost 2 bases, with 19 bases spanning the gap. From germline, CDR1 is SGHAT and CDR2 FQNNGV. The CDR3 loop is CASRPIKGSINYGYTF. As DNA, the CDR3 is TGTGCCAGCAGGCCTATAAAGGGGTCAATAAACTATGGCTACACCTTC.

CDR3 in DNA: TGTGCCAGTAGCCATACTAGCGGGAGTTTCTTCTACGAGCAGTACTTC. It specifies CASSHTSGSFFYEQYF. The chain employs TRBV19 and TRBJ2-7; 11 nucleotides agree with TRBD2. In germline, CDR1 is LNHDA, CDR2 SQIVND (reference sequence). The CDR3 covers 16 residues. Trimming at V came to 6 bases and at J to 3 bases, leaving 10 bases not matched to a gene. The variable domain in full, completed from reference TRBV19 and TRBJ2-7, reads DGGITQSPKYLFRKEGQNVTLSCEQNLNHDAMYWYRQDPGQGLRLIYYSQIVNDFQKGDIAEGYSVSREKKESFPLTVTSAQKNPTAFYLCASSHTSGSFFYEQYFGPGTRLTVT.

This rearrangement joins TRBV5-6 to TRBJ2-7; 10 bases are a match to TRBD1. There are 14 residues in the CDR3. V was pared by 4 bases and J by 3 bases, with 4 bases of the junction left unmatched. CDR1 and CDR2 (germline): SGHDT, YYEEEE. The CDR3 nucleotides are TGTGCCAGCAGCCCGGGACAGGGGAGCTACGAGCAGTACTTC. It encodes CASSPGQGSYEQYF.

The rearrangement uses TRBV2 and TRBJ1-2; a possible D gene is TRBD1 (5 bases). Trimming pared 6 bases from V and 5 bases from J, leaving 19 bases between. In germline, CDR1 is SNHLY, CDR2 FYNNEI. CDR3 length equals 15 residues. As DNA, the CDR3 is TGTGCCAGCAGGAGGGAGGGGAAAGAGACATATGGCTACACCTTC. Its protein product is CASRREGKETYGYTF.

The V and J genes are TRBV18 and TRBJ2-3, with 8 nucleotides matching TRBD2. In germline, CDR1 is KGHSH, CDR2 LQKENI. The CDR3 covers 16 residues. V shed 0 bases and J 2 bases; nucleotides not matched to a gene: 4. The CDR3 nucleotides read TGTGCCAGCTCACCACCTAGCGGGACCCACACAGATACGCAGTATTTT. Its protein is CASSPPSGTHTDTQYF.

The V call is TRBV5-1, the J call TRBJ2-5; possibly TRBD2 for D (6 bases). The CDR3 has 16 amino acids. Trimming took 0 bases from V and 4 from J, leaving 16 bases between them. Germline-derived CDR1 and CDR2 are SGHRS and YFSETQ. The CDR3 nucleotides are TGCGCCAGCAGCTTGGTCTCCGGGGGAGGTGGAGAGACCCAGTACTTC. As protein: CASSLVSGGGGETQYF. The variable domain in full, with the rest retrieved from reference TRBV5-1 and TRBJ2-5, is KAGVTQTPRYLIKTRGQQVTLSCSPISGHRSVSWYQQTPGQGLQFLFEYFSETQRNKGNFPGRFSGRQFSNSRSEMNVSTLELGDSALYLCASSLVSGGGGETQYFGPGTRLLVL.

The genes are TRBV6-4 and TRBJ1-1, with D possibly matching TRBD1 (5 bases). Trimming removed 6 bases at V and 1 base at J, with 9 bases between. This CDR3 is built from 13 residues. Germline values: CDR1 MRHNA, CDR2 SNTAGT. CDR3 bases: TGTGCCAGCAGGCAGGGTCCGAACACTGAAGCTTTCTTT. Protein: CASRQGPNTEAFF.

The chain joins TRBV30 to TRBJ1-5; TRBD1 is a possible D gene (6 bases). In germline, CDR1 is GTSNPN, CDR2 SVGIG (reference sequence). The CDR3 sequence is 15 residues long. Trimming stripped 2 bases from V and 0 bases from J, with 11 bases between. The CDR3 DNA follows: TGTGCCTGGAGTCGGACAGAGGCTAGCAATCAGCCCCAGCATTTT. Its protein is CAWSRTEASNQPQHF.

The chain employs TRBV6-5 and TRBJ2-5; tentatively, D is TRBD2 (5 bases). CDR1 and CDR2 (germline): MNHEY, SVGAGI. V was pared by 2 bases and J by 3 bases, with 10 bases between. The CDR3 runs to 14 residues. DNA for the CDR3: TGTGCCAGCAGTTACGTTGCTAGCAAAGAGACCCAGTACTTC. Amino acids: CASSYVASKETQYF.

V usage is TRBV24-1 and J usage is TRBJ2-5, with 7 bases fitting TRBD2. Per the germline V gene, CDR1 is KGHDR and CDR2 is SFDVKD. The CDR3 extends over 15 amino acids. V dropped 3 bases and J dropped 5; count of bases not matched to a gene: 8. CDR3 nucleotide sequence: TGTGCCACCAGTGATCTTGGGGGGGGGTCGGAGACCCAGTACTTC. Translating it yields CATSDLGGGSETQYF.

The rearrangement links TRBV21-1 to TRBJ2-7; TRBD2, the table's D call, was not compared with the DNA. TRBV21-1 is a pseudogene locus. The CDR3 sequence is 15 residues long. CDR3 in amino acids: CASSKAAIATYEQYF. The CDR3 DNA sequence: TGTGCCAGCAGCAAAGCGGCTATAGCCACCTACGAGCAGTACTTC.

The chain couples TRBV5-1 to TRBJ2-1; TRBD2 matches at 7 bases. V trimming: 1 base; J trimming: 5 bases; junction bases outside the gene matches: 15. This CDR3 contains 18 residues. Germline lookup yields CDR1 SGHRS and CDR2 YFSETQ. CDR3 bases: TGCGCCAGCAGCTTGTACCTCCGGCGGCGGGAGAGGAACAATGAGCAGTTCTTC. Translation: CASSLYLRRRERNNEQFF. Supplemented by reference TRBV5-1 and TRBJ2-1, the full variable domain reads KAGVTQTPRYLIKTRGQQVTLSCSPISGHRSVSWYQQTPGQGLQFLFEYFSETQRNKGNFPGRFSGRQFSNSRSEMNVSTLELGDSALYLCASSLYLRRRERNNEQFFGPGTRLTVL.

Notes on this clone: A junction end diverges from the germline sequence, so it may reflect a read error. This chain joins TRBV7-7 and TRBJ2-7; TRBD1 matches at 8 bases. The CDR3 length is 13 residues. The germline V gene has CDR1 SSHAT and CDR2 FNYEAQ (reference sequence). In DNA, the CDR3 is TGTGCTAGCAGCGCCGACAGGGGCGGCGAGCAGTACTTC. This translates into CASSADRGGEQYF.

The CDR3 reads CAAGSSSGATNTEAFF. For the CDR3, the DNA is TGTGCCGCGGGTTCTTCGTCGGGCGCGACGAACACTGAAGCTTTCTTT. The V and J genes are TRBV15 and TRBJ1-1; D ambiguous. The V gene lost 11 bases and the J gene lost 1 base, with 23 bases spanning the gap. Looked up from germline, CDR1 is LNHNV and CDR2 is YYDKDF (reference sequence). There are 16 residues in the CDR3.

The chain joins TRBV6-5 to TRBJ2-5; no reliable D call. Germline V gives CDR1 MNHEY, CDR2 SVGAGI. Trimming cost V 6 bases and J 5 bases, with 10 bases left between them. CDR3 size: 12 residues. The CDR3 DNA reads TGTGCCAGCAGAGGTCCCGGGGAGACCCAGTACTTC. It yields the protein CASRGPGETQYF.